This T cell receptor beta chain stems from a study of T cell repertoires in cytomegalovirus infection (dated by TCRdb to the late 2010s). In terms of the full investigation: The peptide stimulations were aimed at well-studied HLA-B-restricted epitopes as well as recently identified HLA-C-restricted CMV epitopes, whose presentation resists viral immunomodulation. Donor HLA type was relevant to the analysis, as public TCR beta signatures indicated carriage of CMV infection together with the matching HLA type.

General conclusions and limits of the study: In both this cohort and an independent cohort of more than 350 donors, the cumulative frequency of public TCR beta family members distinguished carriers of CMV infection plus the relevant HLA type. The ex vivo response was dominated by HLA-C-restricted CMV-specific TCR beta clonotypes, and the single most frequent clonotype in two of eight donors was supplied by these HLA-C-restricted clonotypes.

On this clonotype itself: It lacks a known antigen. Nothing much larger sits one base from this clone, and base qualities are not available.

The instrument given in TCRdb is Illumina HiSeq 1500. The public sequencing data were trimmed at Q25 with fastp and processed into clonotypes with MiXCR by TCRdb, which kept only in-frame beta chains. Entries are consolidated by CDR3 protein sequence, retaining the most common genes and DNA. The sample yields hundreds of thousands of distinct CDR3 sequences; roughly 36% were counted once. Approximately 18% of the sample goes to the ten largest clones. From V the trimming removes 7 bases and from J it removes 8 bases, while the gene matches leave 19 bases of the junction unaccounted for. From its cysteine to its phenylalanine, the CDR3 spans 18 amino acids. Of all the DNA, just the CDR3 is kept, 54 bases in frame from base 1. The germline V gene specifies MNHGY as CDR1 and SAAAGT as CDR2. Interpreted using the paper, the treatment or condition label stands for: in vitro stimulation with specific CMV peptide epitopes to enrich CMV-specific T cells.

The sample in question was cultured PBMCs, obtained from culture after CMV antigen stimulation. Recombination linked TRBV6-8 to TRBJ2-1; the junction holds 11 bases that match TRBD2. This clonotype was obtained from a human donor in good health (CMV status not recorded). Some clones in this sample may be carry-over from other donors' samples. The nucleotides are TGTGCCAGCACCTCACCACCTTTAACTAGCGGGAGATGTGATGAGCAGTTCTTC. Translated, it gives CASTSPPLTSGRCDEQFF.